Following are 15 T cell receptor beta chains from one sample sequenced in a study of blood T cell repertoires in COVID-19. Measured with immunoSEQ multiplex PCR; TCRdb has only the in-frame clones, and not every one. The data show 75,000 to 95,000 clones, about 78% seen once. Sequencing was performed on peripheral blood. The receptors were sampled from a man aged 55 to 69 with COVID-19, enrolled during active disease.

Only a few counts were recorded for this clone. The chain links TRBV23-1 to TRBJ1-5; D not resolved. TRBV23-1 is treated as an ORF (open reading frame) with a function not yet certain. V was cut by 4 bases and J by 0 bases, with 7 bases left in between. This CDR3 contains 14 residues. DNA for the CDR3: TGCGCCAGCAGTCTTGGCGGTAGCAATCAGCCCCAGCATTTT. This translates into CASSLGGSNQPQHF.

CDR3 nucleotides: TGTGCCAGCAGAAAACTAATGAACACTGAAGCTTTCTTT. As protein: CASRKLMNTEAFF. This sequence joins TRBV25-1 and TRBJ1-1, with unresolved D. Germline values: CDR1 MGHDK, CDR2 SYGVNS. V was trimmed by 6 bases and J by 0 bases, leaving 8 bases between them. This CDR3 is 13 amino acids long.

This chain links TRBV7-3 with TRBJ2-3; weak D call: TRBD2 (6 bases). CDR1 and CDR2 (germline): SGHTA, FQGTGA. The CDR3 contains 15 residues. Trimming pared 4 bases from V and 4 bases from J, leaving 15 bases between. The DNA for the CDR3 is TGTGCCAGCAGCTCCCATGGGGGGAAGGCAGATACGCAGTATTTT. It encodes CASSSHGGKADTQYF.

The chain carries TRBV2 and TRBJ2-1, with 9 bases aligning to TRBD2. The CDR3 has 14 amino acids. The germline V gene has CDR1 SNHLY and CDR2 FYNNEI. The trim removed 7 bases at V and 4 bases at J, leaving 5 bases unmatched. The CDR3 spells CASTGSGRYNEQFF. CDR3 sequence (DNA): TGTGCCAGCACGGGTAGCGGGAGATACAATGAGCAGTTCTTC.

The chain uses TRBV6-6 and TRBJ1-2, with a weak D call TRBD1 (5 bases). CDR1 and CDR2 (germline): MNHNY, SVGAGI (reference sequence). V was shortened by 6 bases and J by 1 base, with 15 bases between the two germline ends. The CDR3 covers 15 residues. In DNA form, the CDR3 reads TGTGCCAGCAGGGGGGGACGGACGGTTAACTATGGCTACACCTTC. As protein: CASRGGRTVNYGYTF.

This chain uses TRBV3-1 (or the pseudogene TRBV3-2) with TRBJ1-2, with 8 bases that match TRBD1. CDR1 is LGHDT and CDR2 is YNNKEL in the germline V gene (reference sequence). V lost 4 bases to trimming and J lost 3 bases; unmatched junction nucleotides: 10. The CDR3 extends over 16 amino acids. CDR3 loop: CASSRSIGQGDYGYTF. As DNA, the CDR3 is TGTGCCAGCAGCCGGTCGATTGGACAGGGAGACTATGGCTACACCTTC.

The genes are TRBV5-1 and TRBJ2-3; TRBD1 matches at 10 bases. Losses at the gene ends were 2 bases for V and 4 bases for J; bases not matched to a gene: 4. The CDR3 consists of 15 residues. Germline CDR1 is SGHRS and CDR2 is YFSETQ. DNA of the CDR3: TGCGCCAGCAGCTTCCGACAGGGGGCGGCAGATACGCAGTATTTT. Translated, it gives CASSFRQGAADTQYF.

This clone occurred a few times. The gene calls are TRBV2 and TRBJ1-4; D is undetermined. The CDR3 length is 14 residues. The ends were cut back, 4 bases at V and 3 bases at J, with 9 bases in the middle. Germline V gene lookup returns CDR1 SNHLY and CDR2 FYNNEI. CDR3 nucleotide sequence: TGTGCCAGCAGTGTACGGGTGTCTAATGAAAAACTGTTTTTT. Residues: CASSVRVSNEKLFF.

The chain has TRBV7-6 and TRBJ2-1; 13 bases map to TRBD2. This CDR3 is built from 16 residues. CDR1 SGHVS and CDR2 FNYEAQ come from the germline V gene. The ends lost 5 bases at V and 6 bases at J; junction bases unmatched: 7. The CDR3 DNA follows: TGTGCCAGCAGCCCCGCGGGGACTAGCGGGGTCAATGAGCAGTTCTTC. Protein product: CASSPAGTSGVNEQFF.

V is TRBV12-3 or TRBV12-4 and J is TRBJ1-5; D remains ambiguous. V gave up 7 bases and J gave up 4 bases, with 11 bases separating them. The CDR3 covers 13 residues. The DNA of the CDR3 is TGTGCCAGCACCCAAGCGGATAATCAGCCCCAGCATTTT. Translating gives CASTQADNQPQHF.

The chain couples TRBV27 to TRBJ1-5; 7 bases agree with TRBD1. The CDR3 runs 15 residues. V trimming: 4 bases; J trimming: 0 bases; junction bases outside the gene matches: 3. Germline-derived CDR1 and CDR2 are MNHEY and SMNVEV (reference sequence). CDR3 loop: CASSSGQISNQPQHF. The CDR3, as DNA: TGTGCCAGCAGTTCGGGACAGATTAGCAATCAGCCCCAGCATTTT.

The CDR3 sequence is CATSDSGQGSDTQYF. For the CDR3, the DNA is TGTGCCACCAGTGATTCCGGACAGGGCTCAGATACGCAGTATTTT. V usage is TRBV24-1 and J usage is TRBJ2-3, with TRBD1 matching over 8 bases. Losses at the gene ends were 2 bases for V and 4 bases for J; bases not matched to a gene: 4. The V gene's germline CDR1 is KGHDR and CDR2 SFDVKD. This CDR3 has 15 amino acids.

V is TRBV7-9 and J is TRBJ2-2; 14 nucleotides match TRBD2. Germline V lookup: CDR1 SEHNR, CDR2 FQNEAQ (reference sequence). With 5 bases clipped from V and 6 bases from J, the junction kept 2 bases outside the gene matches. This CDR3 contains 15 residues. CDR3 amino acids: CASSRGLAGAGELFF. DNA of the CDR3: TGTGCCAGCAGCCGGGGACTAGCGGGAGCCGGGGAGCTGTTTTTT.

This chain uses TRBV5-4 with TRBJ2-1; 7 nucleotides align to TRBD2. V lost 4 bases and J lost 6; bases outside the gene matches: 4. CDR3 length: 13 residues. Germline V CDR1 and CDR2: SGHNT, YYREEE (reference sequence). As DNA, the CDR3 is TGTGCCAGCAGCCGGGACTATTCCAATGAGCAGTTCTTC. This codes for CASSRDYSNEQFF.

CDR3: CASSFGTNNSPLHF. DNA of the CDR3: TGTGCCAGCAGTTTCGGGACAAATAATTCACCCCTCCACTTT. The chain has TRBV6-6 and TRBJ1-6; D might be TRBD1 (6 bases). Germline values: CDR1 MNHNY, CDR2 SVGAGI (reference sequence). The V end lost 4 bases, the J end lost 5 bases, and 9 bases lay between the germline ends. The CDR3 spans 14 residues.